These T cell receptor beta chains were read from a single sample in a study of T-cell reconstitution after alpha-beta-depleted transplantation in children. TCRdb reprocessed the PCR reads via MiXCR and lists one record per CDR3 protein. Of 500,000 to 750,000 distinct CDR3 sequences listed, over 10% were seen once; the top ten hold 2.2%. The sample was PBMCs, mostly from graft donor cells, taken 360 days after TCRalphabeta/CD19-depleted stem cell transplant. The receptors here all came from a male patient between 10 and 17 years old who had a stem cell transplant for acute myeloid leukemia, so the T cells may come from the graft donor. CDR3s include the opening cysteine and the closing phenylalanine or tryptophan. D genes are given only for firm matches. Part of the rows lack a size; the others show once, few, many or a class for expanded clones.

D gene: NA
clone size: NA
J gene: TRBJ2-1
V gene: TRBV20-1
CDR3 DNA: TGCAGTGCTAGAGAGATTTTTGGGGCTAGCGTCAATGAGCAGTTCTTC
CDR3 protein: CSAREIFGASVNEQFF

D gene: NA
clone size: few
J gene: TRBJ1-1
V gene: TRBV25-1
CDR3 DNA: TGTGCCAGCAGTGTACTCGGGAACACTGAAGCTTTCTTT
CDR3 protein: CASSVLGNTEAFF

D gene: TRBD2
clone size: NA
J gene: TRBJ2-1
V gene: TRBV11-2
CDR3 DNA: TGTGCCAGCAGCCCACAGGCTAGCGGGAGCGTTGAGCAGTTCTTC
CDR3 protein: CASSPQASGSVEQFF

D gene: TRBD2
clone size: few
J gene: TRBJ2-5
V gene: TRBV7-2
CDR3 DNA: TGTGCCAGCAGCCGTAGCGGGAGGGAGACCCAGTACTTC
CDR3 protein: CASSRSGRETQYF

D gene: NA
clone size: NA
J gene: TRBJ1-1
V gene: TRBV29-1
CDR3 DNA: TGCAGCGTGGTATACACTGAAGCTTTCTTT
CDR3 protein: CSVVYTEAFF

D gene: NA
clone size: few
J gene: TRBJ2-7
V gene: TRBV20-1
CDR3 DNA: TGCAGTGCTAGACTAGCGCATTCCTACGAGCAGTACTTC
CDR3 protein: CSARLAHSYEQYF

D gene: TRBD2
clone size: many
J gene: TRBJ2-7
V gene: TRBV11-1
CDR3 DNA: TGTGCCAGCAGCTTACCCCCTAGCGGGAGGTTTGACTCCTACGAGCAGTACTTC
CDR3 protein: CASSLPPSGRFDSYEQYF

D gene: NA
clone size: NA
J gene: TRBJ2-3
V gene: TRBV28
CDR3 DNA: TGTGCCAGCAGTTTCCCCCCCATCACAGATACGCAGTATTTT
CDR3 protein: CASSFPPITDTQYF

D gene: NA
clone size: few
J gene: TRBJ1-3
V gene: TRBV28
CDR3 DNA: TGTGCCAGCAGTTTATCGCAGGAGATCAGCATATATTTT
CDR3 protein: CASSLSQEISIYF

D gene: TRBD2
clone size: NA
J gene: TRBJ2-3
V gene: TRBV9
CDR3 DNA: TGTGCCAGCAGCCGCCTTCATTCTAGCGGGACCGGCACAGATACGCAGTATTTT
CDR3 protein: CASSRLHSSGTGTDTQYF

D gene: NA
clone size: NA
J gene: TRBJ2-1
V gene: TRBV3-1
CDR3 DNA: TGTGCCAGCAGCCTCGACCGAAACAGGGAGTTCTTC
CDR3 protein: CASSLDRNREFF

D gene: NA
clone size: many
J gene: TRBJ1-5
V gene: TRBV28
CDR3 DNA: TGTGCCAGCAGTTTGGGGTTCTCTCAGCCCCAGCATTTT
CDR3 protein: CASSLGFSQPQHF

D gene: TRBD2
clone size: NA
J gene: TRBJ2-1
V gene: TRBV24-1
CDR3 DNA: TGTGCCACCAGTGATTTGGCGGGACTACGGAGGAATGAGCAGTTCTTC
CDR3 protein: CATSDLAGLRRNEQFF

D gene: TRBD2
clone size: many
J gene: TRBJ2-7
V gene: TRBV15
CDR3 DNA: TGTGCCACCAGCAGAGATCACAGACTAGCGTACGAGCAGTACTTC
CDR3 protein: CATSRDHRLAYEQYF

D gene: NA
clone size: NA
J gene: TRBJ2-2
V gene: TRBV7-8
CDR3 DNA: TGTGCCAGCAGCTTCGGGACCACCCACACCGGGGAGCTGTTTTTT
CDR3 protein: CASSFGTTHTGELFF

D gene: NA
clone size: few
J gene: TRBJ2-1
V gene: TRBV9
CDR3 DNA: TGTGCCAGCAGCGTAGGGGGCCAGGTAAGCTCCTACAATGAGCAGTTCTTC
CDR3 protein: CASSVGGQVSSYNEQFF

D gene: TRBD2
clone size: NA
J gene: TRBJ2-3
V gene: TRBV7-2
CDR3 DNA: TGTGCCAGCAGCTTACGACTAGCGAGGGACACAGATACGCAGTATTTT
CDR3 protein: CASSLRLARDTDTQYF

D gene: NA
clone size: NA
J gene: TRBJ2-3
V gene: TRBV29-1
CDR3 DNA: TGCAGCGAGACGGGAATCCACACAGATACGCAGTATTTT
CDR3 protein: CSETGIHTDTQYF

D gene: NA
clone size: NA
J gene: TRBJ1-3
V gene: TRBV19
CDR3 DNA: TGTGCCAGTAGTACGGGACTGTTCTCTGGAAACACCATATATTTT
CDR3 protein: CASSTGLFSGNTIYF

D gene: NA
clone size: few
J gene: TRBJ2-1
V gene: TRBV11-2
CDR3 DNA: TGTGCCAGCAGCAAAAACCGAGCTCTGAGCGAACTCTACAATGAGCAGTTCTTC
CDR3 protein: CASSKNRALSELYNEQFF

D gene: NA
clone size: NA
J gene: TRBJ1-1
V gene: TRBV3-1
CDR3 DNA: TGTGCCAGCAGCCAAGATAGGACGGACGTTGAAGCTTTCTTT
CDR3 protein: CASSQDRTDVEAFF

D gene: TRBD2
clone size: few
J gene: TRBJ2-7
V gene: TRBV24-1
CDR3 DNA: TGTGCCACCAGTGATTTGGCGGGAGTCGAGCAGTACTTC
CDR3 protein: CATSDLAGVEQYF

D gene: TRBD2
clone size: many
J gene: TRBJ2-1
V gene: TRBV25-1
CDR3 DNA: TGTGCCAGCAGTGAGTTGGCGGGAGGCACTGGGCAGTTCTTC
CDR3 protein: CASSELAGGTGQFF

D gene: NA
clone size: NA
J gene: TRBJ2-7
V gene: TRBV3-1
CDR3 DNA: TGTGCCAGCAGCCTCCGGGTAGGGACCTACGAGCAGTACTTC
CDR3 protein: CASSLRVGTYEQYF

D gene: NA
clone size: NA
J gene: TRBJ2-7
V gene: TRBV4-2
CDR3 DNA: TGTGCCAGCAGCCAAGCAGGCTGGGGGCCATCCTACGAGCAGTACTTC
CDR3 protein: CASSQAGWGPSYEQYF

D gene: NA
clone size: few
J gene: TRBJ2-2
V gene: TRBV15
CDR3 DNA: TGTGCCACCAGCAGAGATATTTGGGTAGCGCTGAACACCGGGGAGCTGTTTTTT
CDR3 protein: CATSRDIWVALNTGELFF

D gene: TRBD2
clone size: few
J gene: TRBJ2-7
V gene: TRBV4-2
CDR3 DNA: TGTGCCAGCAGCCAAGATGGGACTAGCGGGGCCTACGAGCAGTACTTC
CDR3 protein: CASSQDGTSGAYEQYF

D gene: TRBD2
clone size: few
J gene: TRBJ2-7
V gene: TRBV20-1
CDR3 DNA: TGCAGTGCTAGACAGCGGGAGATACCCTACGAGCAGTACTTC
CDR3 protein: CSARQREIPYEQYF

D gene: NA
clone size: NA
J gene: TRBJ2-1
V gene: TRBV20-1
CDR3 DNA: TGCAGTACCTTTAGCTACAGCTCCTACAATGAGCAGTTCTTC
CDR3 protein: CSTFSYSSYNEQFF

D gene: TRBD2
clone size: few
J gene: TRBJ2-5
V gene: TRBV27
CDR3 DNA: TGTGCCAGCAGTTTTATTGGACTAGCCTACCAAGAGACCCAGTACTTC
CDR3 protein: CASSFIGLAYQETQYF

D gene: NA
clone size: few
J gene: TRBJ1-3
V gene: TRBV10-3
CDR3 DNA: TGTGCCATCAGTGAGTTCGAGGGGACTGGAAACACCATATATTTT
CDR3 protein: CAISEFEGTGNTIYF

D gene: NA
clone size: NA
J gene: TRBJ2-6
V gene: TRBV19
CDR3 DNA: TGTGCCACCACGGACCGCAGACGGGGGGCCAACGTCCTGACTTTC
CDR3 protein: CATTDRRRGANVLTF

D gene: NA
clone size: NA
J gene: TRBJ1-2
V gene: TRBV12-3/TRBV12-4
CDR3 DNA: TGTGCCAGCAGTTTACGTCCCAGGGGTTTTCGGTATGGCTACACCTTC
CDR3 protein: CASSLRPRGFRYGYTF

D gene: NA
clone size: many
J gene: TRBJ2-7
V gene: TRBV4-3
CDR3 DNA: TGCGCCAGCAGCCAAGGGACATACTACGAGCAGTACTTC
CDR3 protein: CASSQGTYYEQYF

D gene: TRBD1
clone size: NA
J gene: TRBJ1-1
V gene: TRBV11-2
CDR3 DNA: TGTGCCAGCAGCCCTTTCGGACAGGGTGAAGCTTTCTTT
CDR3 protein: CASSPFGQGEAFF

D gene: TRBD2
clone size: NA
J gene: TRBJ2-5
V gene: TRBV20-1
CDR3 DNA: TGCAGTGCTCTTGCCACTAGCGGCCAAGAGACCCAGTACTTC
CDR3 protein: CSALATSGQETQYF

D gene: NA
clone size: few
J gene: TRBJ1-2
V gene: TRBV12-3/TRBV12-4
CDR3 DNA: TGTGCCAGCACCCCCGCGGGGGTACTTAATGGCTACACCTTC
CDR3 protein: CASTPAGVLNGYTF

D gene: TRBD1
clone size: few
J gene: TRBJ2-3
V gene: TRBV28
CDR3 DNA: TGTGCCAGCAGTTTAGGGGACAGGGGAAAGCAGTATTTT
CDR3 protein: CASSLGDRGKQYF

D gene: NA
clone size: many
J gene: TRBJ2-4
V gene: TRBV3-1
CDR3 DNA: TGTGCCAGCAGCCAAGACAGGTATAACATTCAGTACTTC
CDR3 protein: CASSQDRYNIQYF

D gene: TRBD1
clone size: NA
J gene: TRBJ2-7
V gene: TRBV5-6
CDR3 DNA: TGTGCCAGCAGCTCCACCCGGACAGGACCGAGGGGGCCCTCCTACGAGCAGTACTTC
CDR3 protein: CASSSTRTGPRGPSYEQYF

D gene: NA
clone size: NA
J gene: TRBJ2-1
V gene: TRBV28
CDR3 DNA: TGTGCCAGCACCCCAGGTCGGGGGTTGAGCGATGAGCAGTTCTTC
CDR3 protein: CASTPGRGLSDEQFF

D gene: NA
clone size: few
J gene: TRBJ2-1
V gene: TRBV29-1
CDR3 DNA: TGCAGCGTCGGGATTGGGACCTCCTACAATGAGCAGTTCTTC
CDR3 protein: CSVGIGTSYNEQFF

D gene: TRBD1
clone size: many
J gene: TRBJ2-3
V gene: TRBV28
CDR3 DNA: TGTGCCAGCAGTTTGAAGGGGGCTTTGGCAGATACGCAGTATTTT
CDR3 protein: CASSLKGALADTQYF